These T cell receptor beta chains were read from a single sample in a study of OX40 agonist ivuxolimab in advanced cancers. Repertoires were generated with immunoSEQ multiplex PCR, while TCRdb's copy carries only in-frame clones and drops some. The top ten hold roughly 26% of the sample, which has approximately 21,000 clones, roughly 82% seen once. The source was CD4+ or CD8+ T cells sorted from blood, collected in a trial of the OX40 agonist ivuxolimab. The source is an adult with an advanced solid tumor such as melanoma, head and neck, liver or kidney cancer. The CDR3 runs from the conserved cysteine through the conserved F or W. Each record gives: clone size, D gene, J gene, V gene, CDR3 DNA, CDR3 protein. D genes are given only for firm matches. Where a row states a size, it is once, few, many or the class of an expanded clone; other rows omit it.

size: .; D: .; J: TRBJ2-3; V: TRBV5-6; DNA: TGTGCCAGCAGCTTGGCACGGGATACGCAGTATTTT; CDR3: CASSLARDTQYF
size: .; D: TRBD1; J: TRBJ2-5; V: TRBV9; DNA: TGTGCCAGCAGCGTAGAAACAGGGGGATGGGAGACCCAGTACTTC; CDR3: CASSVETGGWETQYF
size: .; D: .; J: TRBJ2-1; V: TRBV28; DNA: TGTGCCAGCAGTTTCATACTGGGGAGTAGGGGTGAGCAGTTCTTC; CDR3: CASSFILGSRGEQFF
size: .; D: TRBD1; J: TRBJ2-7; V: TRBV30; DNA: TGTGCCTGGCAGGGGGCCTACAGGGGCGAGCAGTACTTC; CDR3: CAWQGAYRGEQYF
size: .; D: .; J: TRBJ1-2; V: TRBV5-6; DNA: TGTGCCAGCAGCTTGGGAAGAGGGGAACGTTATGGCTACACCTTC; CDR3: CASSLGRGERYGYTF
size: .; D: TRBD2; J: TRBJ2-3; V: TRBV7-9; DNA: TGTGCCAGCAGCTTAGGGCTAGCGGGAGTCACAGATACGCAGTATTTT; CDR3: CASSLGLAGVTDTQYF
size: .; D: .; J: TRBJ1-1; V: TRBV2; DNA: TGTGCCAGCACCAAAGGGGAGGGTCTTAACACTGAAGCTTTCTTT; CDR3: CASTKGEGLNTEAFF
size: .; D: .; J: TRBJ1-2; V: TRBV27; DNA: TGTGCCAGCAGTCCAACGGGGACACCCAGGGGCTACACCTTC; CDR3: CASSPTGTPRGYTF
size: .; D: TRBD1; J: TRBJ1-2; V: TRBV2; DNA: TGTGCCAGCAGTGGCCTAGGACAGGGGATCGACGGCGGCTATGGCTACACCTTC; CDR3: CASSGLGQGIDGGYGYTF
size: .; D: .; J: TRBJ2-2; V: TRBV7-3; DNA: TGTGCCAGCAGTCCAGGGAACACCGGGGAGCTGTTTTTT; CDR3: CASSPGNTGELFF
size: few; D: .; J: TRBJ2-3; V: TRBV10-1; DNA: TGCGCCAGCAGTGAATCCTGGTCTTTGGGCGACACAGATACGCAGTATTTT; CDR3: CASSESWSLGDTDTQYF
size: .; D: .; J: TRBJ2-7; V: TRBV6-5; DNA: TGTGCCAGTCGCCGGAACAGGACCTACGAGCAGTACTTC; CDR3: CASRRNRTYEQYF
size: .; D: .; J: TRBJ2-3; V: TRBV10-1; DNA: TGCGCCAGCAGTGAGTCCTGGACCCTTCAGGCGCAGTATTTT; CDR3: CASSESWTLQAQYF
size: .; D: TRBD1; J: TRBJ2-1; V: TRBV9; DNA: TGTGCCAGCAGCGATTGGGGACAGCCCTTTAATGAGCAGTTCTTC; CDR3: CASSDWGQPFNEQFF
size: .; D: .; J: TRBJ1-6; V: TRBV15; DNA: TGTGCCACCAGCAGAGATCCAGGGGACGGCTCACCCCTCCACTTT; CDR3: CATSRDPGDGSPLHF
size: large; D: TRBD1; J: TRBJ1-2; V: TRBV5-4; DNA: TGTGCCAGCAGCTCGATGACAGGGGGCGACTATGGCTACACCTTC; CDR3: CASSSMTGGDYGYTF
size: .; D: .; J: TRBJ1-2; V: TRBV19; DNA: TGTGCCAGTAGTATGCTGGGGACTAACTATGGCTACACCTTC; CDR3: CASSMLGTNYGYTF
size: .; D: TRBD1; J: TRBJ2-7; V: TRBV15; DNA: TGTGCCACCAGCATTGGACAGGGGATGTACGAGCAGTACTTC; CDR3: CATSIGQGMYEQYF
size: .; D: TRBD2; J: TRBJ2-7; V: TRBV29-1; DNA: TGCAGCGTCCGTACTAGCGGGAGGGCCGGGAGCTCCTACGAGCAGTACTTC; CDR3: CSVRTSGRAGSSYEQYF
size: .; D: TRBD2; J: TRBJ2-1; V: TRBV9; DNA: TGTGCCAGCAGCCCAAGGGGACTAGCGGGAGAAGGCGATGAGCAGTTCTTC; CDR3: CASSPRGLAGEGDEQFF
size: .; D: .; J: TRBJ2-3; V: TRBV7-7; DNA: TGTGCTAGCAGCTTAGGGATTGGGGCGGATACGCAGTATTTT; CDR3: CASSLGIGADTQYF
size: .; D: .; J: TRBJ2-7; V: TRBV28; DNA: TGTGCCAGCAGTCCAGGTCCCTACGAGCAGTACTTC; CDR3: CASSPGPYEQYF
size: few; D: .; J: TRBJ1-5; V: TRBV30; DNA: TGTGCCTGGAGTGTAGGTGGGATGAGCAATCAGCCCCAGCATTTT; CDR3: CAWSVGGMSNQPQHF
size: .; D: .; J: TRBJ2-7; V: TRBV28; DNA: TGTGCCAGCAGTTGGAACTACGAGCAGTACTTC; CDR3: CASSWNYEQYF
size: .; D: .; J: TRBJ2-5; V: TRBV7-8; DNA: TGTGCCAGCAGCCCGGGACCTATGTACCAAGAGACCCAGTACTTC; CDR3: CASSPGPMYQETQYF
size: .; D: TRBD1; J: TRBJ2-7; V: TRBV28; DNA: TGTGCCAGCAGTTGGGGGACAGGGGTTTACGAGCAGTACTTC; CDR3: CASSWGTGVYEQYF
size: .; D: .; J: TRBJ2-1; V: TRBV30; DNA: TGTGCCTGGGGGGGTGGCGGACGAAACAATGAGCAGTTCTTC; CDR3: CAWGGGGRNNEQFF
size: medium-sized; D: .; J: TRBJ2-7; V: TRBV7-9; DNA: TGTGCCAGCAGCTTTCACTTCGACGAGCAGTACTTC; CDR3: CASSFHFDEQYF
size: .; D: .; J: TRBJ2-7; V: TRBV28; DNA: TGTGCCAGCGGAACGTTACACGTAGACTACGAGCAGTACTTC; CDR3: CASGTLHVDYEQYF
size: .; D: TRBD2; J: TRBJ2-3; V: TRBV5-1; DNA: TGCGCCAGCAGCCCCGGGGGGAACACAGATACGCAGTATTTT; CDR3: CASSPGGNTDTQYF
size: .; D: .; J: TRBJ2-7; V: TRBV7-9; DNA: TGTGCCAGCAGCTCTACCTTAGGGGGCTACGAGCAGTACTTC; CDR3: CASSSTLGGYEQYF
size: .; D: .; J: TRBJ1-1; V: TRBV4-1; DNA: TGCGCCAGCAGCCAAGTCAGTGTCGGCAGGATGAACACTGAAGCTTTCTTT; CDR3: CASSQVSVGRMNTEAFF
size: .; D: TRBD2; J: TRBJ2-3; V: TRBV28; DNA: TGTGCCAGCAGTTTAAGTCTAGCGGGAGCAGATACGCAGTATTTT; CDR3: CASSLSLAGADTQYF
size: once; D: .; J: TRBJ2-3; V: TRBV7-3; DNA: TGTGCCAGCAGCTTAAATCCGTGGGAGAGGGAAGCAGATACGCAGTATTTT; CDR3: CASSLNPWEREADTQYF
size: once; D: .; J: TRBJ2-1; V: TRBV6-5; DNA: TGTGCCAGCACCCAGATGGGGCCGAGGGGCAATGAGCAGTTCTTC; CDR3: CASTQMGPRGNEQFF
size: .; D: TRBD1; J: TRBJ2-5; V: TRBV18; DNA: TGTGCCAGCTCATCCGGACAGGGACTGGAGACCCAGTACTTC; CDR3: CASSSGQGLETQYF